The entry below gives a single T cell receptor beta chain sequence along with its context. Method: immunoSEQ multiplex PCR; TCRdb's copy keeps in-frame clones and lacks some. The top ten clones hold about 7.6% of a sample with some 43,000 clones, almost 95% of them seen once. This sample is drawn from a study of T cell changes during pregnancy in multiple sclerosis. The sequence was collected from a female donor with multiple sclerosis, enrolled in a pregnancy study. The sequencing used CD8+ T cells from peripheral blood mononuclear cells, collected in the third trimester of pregnancy.

The CDR3 coding sequence is TGTGCCAGTAGTACCGCGACAGGGGGCTATGAGCAGTTCTTC. This translates into CASSTATGGYEQFF. This chain uses TRBV19 with TRBJ2-1, with 10 bases identical to TRBD1. CDR1 is LNHDA and CDR2 is SQIVND in the germline V gene (reference sequence). The CDR3 contains 14 residues. The V segment lost 4 bases and the J segment 8 bases; nucleotides outside the gene matches: 5. Using reference TRBV19 and TRBJ2-1 for the parts outside the CDR3, the full variable domain is DGGITQSPKYLFRKEGQNVTLSCEQNLNHDAMYWYRQDPGQGLRLIYYSQIVNDFQKGDIAEGYSVSREKKESFPLTVTSAQKNPTAFYLCASSTATGGYEQFFGPGTRLTVL.